This T cell receptor beta chain was sequenced during a study of cytomegalovirus exposure and HLA in healthy donors. 60 Vbeta and 13 Jbeta primers were used in PCR. The protocol was immunoSEQ multiplex PCR, while the TCRdb copy is restricted to in-frame clones and leaves out a portion. The sample lists about 120,000 clones, about 80% seen once, with more than 3.5% in the top ten. Points on this clone: Antigen specificity is unknown.

CDR3 length: 13 residues. The germline V gene has CDR1 SEHNR and CDR2 FQNEAQ (reference sequence). V shed 7 bases and J 11 bases; nucleotides not matched to a gene: 12. Study findings and constraints: A later analysis linked a missense variant in DCLRE1C to the trimming of TCR beta V and J genes.

This clonotype was sampled from a woman in her 40s in good health and CMV-seropositive. Sequencing was done on a sample of PBMCs. This chain uses TRBV7-9 with TRBJ2-5, with 8 positions matching TRBD2. For the CDR3, the DNA is TGTGCCAGCACCTCGGGGGACCAGCGGGAGCAGTACTTC. Residues: CASTSGDQREQYF.